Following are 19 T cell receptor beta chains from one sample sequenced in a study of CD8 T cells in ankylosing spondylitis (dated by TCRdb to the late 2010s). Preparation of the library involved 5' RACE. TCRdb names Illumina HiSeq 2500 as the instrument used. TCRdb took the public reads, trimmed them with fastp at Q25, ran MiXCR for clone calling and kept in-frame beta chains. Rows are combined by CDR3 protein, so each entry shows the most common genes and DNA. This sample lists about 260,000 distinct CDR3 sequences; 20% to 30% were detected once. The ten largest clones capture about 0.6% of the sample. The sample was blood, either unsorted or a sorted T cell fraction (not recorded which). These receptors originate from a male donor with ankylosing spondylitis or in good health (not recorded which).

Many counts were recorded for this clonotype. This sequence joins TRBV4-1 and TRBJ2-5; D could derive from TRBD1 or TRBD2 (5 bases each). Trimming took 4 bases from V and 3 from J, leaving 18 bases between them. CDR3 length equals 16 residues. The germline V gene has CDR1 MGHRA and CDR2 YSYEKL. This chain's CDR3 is CASSLPTRGSKETQYF. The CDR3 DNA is TGCGCCAGCAGCCTCCCTACCCGGGGCTCCAAAGAGACCCAGTACTTC.

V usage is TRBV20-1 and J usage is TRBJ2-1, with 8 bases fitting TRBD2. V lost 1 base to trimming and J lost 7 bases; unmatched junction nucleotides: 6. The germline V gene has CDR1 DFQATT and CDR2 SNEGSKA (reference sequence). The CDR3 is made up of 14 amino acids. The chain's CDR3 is CSARGPREGNEQFF. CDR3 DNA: TGCAGTGCTAGAGGTCCCCGGGAGGGAAATGAGCAGTTCTTC.

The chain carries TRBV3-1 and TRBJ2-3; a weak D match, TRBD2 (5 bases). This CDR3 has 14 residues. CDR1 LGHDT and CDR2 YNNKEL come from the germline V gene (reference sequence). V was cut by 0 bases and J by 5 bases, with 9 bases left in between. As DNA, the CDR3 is TGTGCCAGCAGCCAAGATAGTGGGAGAGATACGCAGTATTTT. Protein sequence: CASSQDSGRDTQYF.

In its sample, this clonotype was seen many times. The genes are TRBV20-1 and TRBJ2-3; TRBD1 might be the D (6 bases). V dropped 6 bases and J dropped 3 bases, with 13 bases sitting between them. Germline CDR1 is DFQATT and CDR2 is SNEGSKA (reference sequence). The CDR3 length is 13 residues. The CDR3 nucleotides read TGCAGTGCCAGTGGGGGCAAGACAGATACGCAGTATTTT. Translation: CSASGGKTDTQYF.

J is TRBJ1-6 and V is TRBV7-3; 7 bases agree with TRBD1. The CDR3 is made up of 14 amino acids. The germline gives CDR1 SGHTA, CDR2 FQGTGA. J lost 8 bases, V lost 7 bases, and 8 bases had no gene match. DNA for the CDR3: TGTGCCAGCATCTCGGGGACAGACTATTCACCCCTCCACTTT. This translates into CASISGTDYSPLHF.

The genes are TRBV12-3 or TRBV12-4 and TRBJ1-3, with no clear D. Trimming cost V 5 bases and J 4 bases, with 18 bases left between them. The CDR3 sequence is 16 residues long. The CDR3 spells CASSPPKGLSGNTIYF. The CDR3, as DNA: TGTGCCAGCAGTCCTCCCAAAGGACTATCCGGAAACACCATATATTTT.

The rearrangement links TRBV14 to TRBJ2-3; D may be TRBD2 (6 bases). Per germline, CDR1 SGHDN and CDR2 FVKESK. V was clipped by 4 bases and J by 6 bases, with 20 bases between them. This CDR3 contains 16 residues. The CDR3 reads CASSLQRLEYSDTQYF. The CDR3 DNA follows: TGTGCCAGCAGCCTGCAACGACTAGAGTATTCGGATACGCAGTATTTT.

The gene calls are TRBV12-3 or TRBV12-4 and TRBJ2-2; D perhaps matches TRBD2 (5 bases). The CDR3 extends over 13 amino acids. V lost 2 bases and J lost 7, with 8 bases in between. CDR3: CASSLRENGELFF. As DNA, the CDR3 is TGTGCCAGCAGTTTACGGGAAAACGGGGAGCTGTTTTTT.

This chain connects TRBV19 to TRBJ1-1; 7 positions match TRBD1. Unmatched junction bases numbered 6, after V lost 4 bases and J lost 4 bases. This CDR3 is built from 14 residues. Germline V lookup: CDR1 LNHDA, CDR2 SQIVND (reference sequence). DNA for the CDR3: TGTGCCAGTAGTAACGACAGGGTGGTCACTGAAGCTTTCTTT. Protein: CASSNDRVVTEAFF.

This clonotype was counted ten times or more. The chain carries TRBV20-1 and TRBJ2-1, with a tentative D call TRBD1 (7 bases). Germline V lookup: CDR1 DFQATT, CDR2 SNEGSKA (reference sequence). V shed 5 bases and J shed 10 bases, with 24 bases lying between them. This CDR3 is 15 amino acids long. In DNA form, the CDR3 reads TGCAGTGCTCCGGAGGGACAGTATCCAATGGCAGAGCAGTTCTTC. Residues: CSAPEGQYPMAEQFF.

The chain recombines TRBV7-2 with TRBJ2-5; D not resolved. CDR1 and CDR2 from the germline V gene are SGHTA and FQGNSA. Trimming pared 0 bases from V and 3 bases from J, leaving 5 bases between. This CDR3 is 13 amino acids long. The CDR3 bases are TGTGCCAGCAGCTTAGCGCCGGAAGAGACCCAGTACTTC. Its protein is CASSLAPEETQYF.

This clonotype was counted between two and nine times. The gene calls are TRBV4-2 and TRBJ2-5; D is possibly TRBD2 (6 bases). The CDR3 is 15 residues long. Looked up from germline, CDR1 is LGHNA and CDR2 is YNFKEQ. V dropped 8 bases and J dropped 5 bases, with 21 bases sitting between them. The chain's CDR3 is CASGPTGPGRETQYF. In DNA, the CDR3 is TGTGCCAGCGGACCTACGGGACCAGGGAGGGAGACCCAGTACTTC.

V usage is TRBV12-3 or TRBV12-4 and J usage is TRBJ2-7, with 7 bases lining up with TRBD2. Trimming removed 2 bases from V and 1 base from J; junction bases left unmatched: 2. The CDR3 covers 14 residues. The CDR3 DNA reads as TGTGCCAGCAGTTTAAGGGGACTATCCTACGAGCAGTACTTC. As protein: CASSLRGLSYEQYF.

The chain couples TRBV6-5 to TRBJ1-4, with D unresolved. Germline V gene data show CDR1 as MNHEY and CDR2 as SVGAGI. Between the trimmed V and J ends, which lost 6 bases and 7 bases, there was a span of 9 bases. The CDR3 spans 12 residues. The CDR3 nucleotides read TGTGCCAGCAGGGGTTTTGGTGAAAAACTGTTTTTT. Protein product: CASRGFGEKLFF.

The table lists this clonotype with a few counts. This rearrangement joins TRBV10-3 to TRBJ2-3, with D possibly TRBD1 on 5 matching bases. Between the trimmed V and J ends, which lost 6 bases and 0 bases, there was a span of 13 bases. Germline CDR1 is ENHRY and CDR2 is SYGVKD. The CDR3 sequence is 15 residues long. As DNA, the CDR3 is TGTGCCATCAGGGACAAGGGCCCTAGCACAGATACGCAGTATTTT. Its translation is CAIRDKGPSTDTQYF.

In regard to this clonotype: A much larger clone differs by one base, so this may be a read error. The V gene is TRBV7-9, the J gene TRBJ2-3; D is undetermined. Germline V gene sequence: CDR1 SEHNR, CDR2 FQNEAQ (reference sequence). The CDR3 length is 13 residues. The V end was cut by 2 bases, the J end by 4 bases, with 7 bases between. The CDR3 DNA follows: TGTGCCAGCAGCTTACTGGTGTCAGATACGCAGTATTTT. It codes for CASSLLVSDTQYF. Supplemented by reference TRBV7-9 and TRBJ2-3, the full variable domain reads DTGVSQNPRHKITKRGQNVTFRCDPISEHNRLYWYRQTLGQGPEFLTYFQNEAQLEKSRLLSDRFSAERPKGSFSTLEIQRTEQGDSAMYLCASSLLVSDTQYFGPGTRLTVL.

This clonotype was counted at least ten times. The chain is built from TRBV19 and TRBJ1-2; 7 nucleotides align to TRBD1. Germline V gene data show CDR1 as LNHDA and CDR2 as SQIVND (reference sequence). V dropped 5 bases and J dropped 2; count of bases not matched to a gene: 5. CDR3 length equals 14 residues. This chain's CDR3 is CASSVGQQNYGYTF. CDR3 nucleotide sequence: TGTGCCAGTAGTGTGGGACAGCAGAACTATGGCTACACCTTC.

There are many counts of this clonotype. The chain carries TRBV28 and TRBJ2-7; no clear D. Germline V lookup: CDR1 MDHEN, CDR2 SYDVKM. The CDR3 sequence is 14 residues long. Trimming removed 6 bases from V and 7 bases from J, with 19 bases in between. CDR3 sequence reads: CASRKARLFLEQYF. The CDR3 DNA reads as TGTGCCAGCAGAAAGGCCCGGCTTTTTTTAGAGCAGTACTTC.

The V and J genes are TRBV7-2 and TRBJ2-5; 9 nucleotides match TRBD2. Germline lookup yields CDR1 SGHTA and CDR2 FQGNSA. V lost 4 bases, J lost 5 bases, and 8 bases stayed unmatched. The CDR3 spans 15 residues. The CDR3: CASSWSASGVETQYF. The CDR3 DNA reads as TGTGCCAGCAGCTGGTCGGCTAGCGGGGTCGAGACCCAGTACTTC.